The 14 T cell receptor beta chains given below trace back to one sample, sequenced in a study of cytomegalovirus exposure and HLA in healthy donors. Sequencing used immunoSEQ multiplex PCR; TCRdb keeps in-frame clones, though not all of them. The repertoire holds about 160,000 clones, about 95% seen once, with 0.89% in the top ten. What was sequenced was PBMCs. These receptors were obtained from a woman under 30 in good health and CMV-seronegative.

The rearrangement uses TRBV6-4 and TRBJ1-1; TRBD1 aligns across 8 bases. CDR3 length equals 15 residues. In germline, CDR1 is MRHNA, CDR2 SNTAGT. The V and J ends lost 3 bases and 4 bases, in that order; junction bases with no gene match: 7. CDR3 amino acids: CASSEGAGGFTEAFF. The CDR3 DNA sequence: TGTGCCAGCAGTGAAGGGGCAGGGGGCTTCACTGAAGCTTTCTTT.

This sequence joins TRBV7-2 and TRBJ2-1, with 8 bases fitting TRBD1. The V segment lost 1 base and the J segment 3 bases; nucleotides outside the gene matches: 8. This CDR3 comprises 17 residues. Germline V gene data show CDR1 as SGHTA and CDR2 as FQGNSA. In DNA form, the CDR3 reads TGTGCCAGCAGCTTAGTACCTACAGGGGGAGGCTACAATGAGCAGTTCTTC. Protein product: CASSLVPTGGGYNEQFF.

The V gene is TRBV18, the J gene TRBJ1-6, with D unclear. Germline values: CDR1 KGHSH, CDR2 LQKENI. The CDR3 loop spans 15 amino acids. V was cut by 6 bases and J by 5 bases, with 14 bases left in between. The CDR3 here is CASSAQNADNSPLHF. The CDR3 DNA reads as TGTGCCAGCTCCGCCCAAAACGCGGATAATTCACCCCTCCACTTT.

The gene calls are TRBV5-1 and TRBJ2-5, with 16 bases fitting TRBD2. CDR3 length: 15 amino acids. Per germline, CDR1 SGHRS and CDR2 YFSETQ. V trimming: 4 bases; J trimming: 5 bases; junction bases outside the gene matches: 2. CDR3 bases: TGCGCCAGCAGCGAGGGACTAGCGGGGGGGGAGACCCAGTACTTC. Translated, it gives CASSEGLAGGETQYF.

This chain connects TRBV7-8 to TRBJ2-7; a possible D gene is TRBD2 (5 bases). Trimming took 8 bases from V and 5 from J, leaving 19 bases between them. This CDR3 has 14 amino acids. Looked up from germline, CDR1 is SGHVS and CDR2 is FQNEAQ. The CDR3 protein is CASGPLERADEQYF. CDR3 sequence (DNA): TGTGCCAGCGGCCCCCTGGAGAGGGCTGACGAGCAGTACTTC.

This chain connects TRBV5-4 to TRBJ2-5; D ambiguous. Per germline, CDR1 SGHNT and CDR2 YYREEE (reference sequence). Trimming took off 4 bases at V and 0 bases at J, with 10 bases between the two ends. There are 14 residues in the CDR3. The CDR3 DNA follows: TGTGCCAGCAGCCAGACAAGGTACCAAGAGACCCAGTACTTC. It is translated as CASSQTRYQETQYF.

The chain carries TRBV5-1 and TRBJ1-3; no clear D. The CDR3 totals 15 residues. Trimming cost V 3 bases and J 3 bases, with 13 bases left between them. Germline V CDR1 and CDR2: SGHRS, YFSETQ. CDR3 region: CASSYEGPRGNTIYF. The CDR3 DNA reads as TGCGCCAGCAGCTACGAGGGCCCGCGTGGAAACACCATATATTTT.

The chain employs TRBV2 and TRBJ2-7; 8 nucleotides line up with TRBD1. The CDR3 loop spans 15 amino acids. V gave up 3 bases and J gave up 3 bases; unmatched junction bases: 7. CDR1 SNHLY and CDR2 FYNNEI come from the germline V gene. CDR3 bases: TGTGCCAGCAGTGAGGTAACGACAGGGGACTACGAGCAGTACTTC. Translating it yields CASSEVTTGDYEQYF. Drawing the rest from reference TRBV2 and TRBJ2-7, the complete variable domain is EPEVTQTPSHQVTQMGQEVILRCVPISNHLYFYWYRQILGQKVEFLVSFYNNEISEKSEIFDDQFSVERPDGSNFTLKIRSTKLEDSAMYFCASSEVTTGDYEQYFGPGTRLTVT.

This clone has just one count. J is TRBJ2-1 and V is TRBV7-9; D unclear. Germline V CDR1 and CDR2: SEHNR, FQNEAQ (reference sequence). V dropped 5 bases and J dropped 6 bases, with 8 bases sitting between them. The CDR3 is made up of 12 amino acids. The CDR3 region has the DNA TGTGCCAGCAGCCCCGAAGCCAATGAGCAGTTCTTC. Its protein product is CASSPEANEQFF.

CDR3 coding DNA: TGTGCCAGCAGTTATGAACAGGACCTTTATGGCTACACCTTC. This gives the protein CASSYEQDLYGYTF. V usage is TRBV6-5 and J usage is TRBJ1-2, with D perhaps matching TRBD1 (5 bases). There are 14 residues in the CDR3. The germline V gene has CDR1 MNHEY and CDR2 SVGAGI. V lost 3 bases and J lost 5, with 13 bases in between.

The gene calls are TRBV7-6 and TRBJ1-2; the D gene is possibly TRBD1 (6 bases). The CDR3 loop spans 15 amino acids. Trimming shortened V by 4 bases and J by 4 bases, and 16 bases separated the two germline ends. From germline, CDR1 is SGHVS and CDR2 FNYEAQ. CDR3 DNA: TGTGCCAGCAGCTCGTCCGGGACACCCTTCTATGGCTACACCTTC. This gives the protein CASSSSGTPFYGYTF.

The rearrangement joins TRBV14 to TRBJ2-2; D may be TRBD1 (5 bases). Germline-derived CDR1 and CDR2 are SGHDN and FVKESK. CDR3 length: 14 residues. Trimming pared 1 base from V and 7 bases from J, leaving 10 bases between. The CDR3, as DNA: TGTGCCAGCAGCCAAGTCAGGGCGGTCGGGGAGCTGTTTTTT. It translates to CASSQVRAVGELFF.

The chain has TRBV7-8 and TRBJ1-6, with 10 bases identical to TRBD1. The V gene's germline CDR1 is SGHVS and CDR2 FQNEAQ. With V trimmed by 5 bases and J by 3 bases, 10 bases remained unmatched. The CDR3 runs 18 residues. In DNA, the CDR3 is TGTGCCAGCAGCATGACCGGGACAGGGGCCTTCTATAATTCACCCCTCCACTTT. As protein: CASSMTGTGAFYNSPLHF.

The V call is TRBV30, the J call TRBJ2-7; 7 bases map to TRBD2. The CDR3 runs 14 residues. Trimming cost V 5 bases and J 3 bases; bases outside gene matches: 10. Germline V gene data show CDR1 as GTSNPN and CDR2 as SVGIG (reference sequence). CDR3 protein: CAWEGGSLGYEQYF. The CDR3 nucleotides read TGTGCCTGGGAGGGAGGGTCCTTAGGCTACGAGCAGTACTTC.